The 27 T cell receptor beta chains in this list originate from one sample, sequenced in a study of shared clonotypes between healthy human individuals. Using immunoSEQ multiplex PCR, the repertoire was profiled, and TCRdb retains in-frame clones only, with some absent. Of roughly 2 million clones listed, approximately 96% are singletons. The sample comprised naive CD4+ T cells sorted from blood. Sample subset: CD45RA+ positively selected. The origin of the receptors is a man younger than 35 in good health.

The rearrangement joins TRBV7-9 to TRBJ2-2, with D perhaps matching TRBD2 (7 bases). Germline-derived CDR1 and CDR2 are SEHNR and FQNEAQ (reference sequence). V shed 5 bases and J shed 3 bases, with 16 bases lying between them. The CDR3 covers 16 residues. The CDR3 DNA reads TGTGCCAGCAGCCCGCGTGGGGGGGCGGACACCGGGGAGCTGTTTTTT. Protein: CASSPRGGADTGELFF.

The chain employs TRBV2 and TRBJ1-5; D unclear. The CDR3 is made up of 15 amino acids. V was shortened by 11 bases and J by 2 bases, with 19 bases between the two germline ends. From germline, CDR1 is SNHLY and CDR2 FYNNEI. The CDR3 here is CACCLSGQGNQPQHF. CDR3 nucleotides: TGTGCCTGCTGCCTTTCTGGCCAGGGCAATCAGCCCCAGCATTTT.

The gene calls are TRBV11-2 and TRBJ2-7, with D perhaps being TRBD1 or TRBD2 (6 bases each). With 10 bases removed from V and 3 bases from J, the gap between germline ends came to 16 bases. CDR1 and CDR2 (germline): SGHAT, FQNNGV. The length of the CDR3 is 13 residues. The CDR3 DNA is TGTGCCACTGGGGGGCCTAATGACTACGAGCAGTACTTC. Residues: CATGGPNDYEQYF.

This chain links TRBV7-2 with TRBJ2-5; 7 nucleotides agree with TRBD1. The germline CDR1 and CDR2 sequences are SGHTA and FQGNSA. The junction had 10 bases not matched to a gene; V was cut back by 5 bases and J by 4 bases. This CDR3 is built from 15 residues. CDR3 DNA sequence: TGTGCCAGCAGCCTGGGACAGCTTTCGGGAGAGACCCAGTACTTC. Amino acids: CASSLGQLSGETQYF.

The chain has TRBV15 and TRBJ2-5; D possibly uses TRBD1 or TRBD2 (5 bases each). Germline V gene sequence: CDR1 LNHNV, CDR2 YYDKDF (reference sequence). The CDR3 contains 16 residues. Between the trimmed V and J ends, which lost 0 bases and 5 bases, there was a span of 16 bases. The CDR3 DNA sequence: TGTGCCACCAGCAGAGATTCAGAGAGGGGTTGGGAGACCCAGTACTTC. Residues: CATSRDSERGWETQYF.

The chain has TRBV21-1 and TRBJ1-1. TRBV21-1 is a known pseudogene. The length of the CDR3 is 14 residues. The CDR3 DNA is TGTGCCAGCAGCAATGACGGACCTTACACTGAAGCTTTCTTT. It translates to CASSNDGPYTEAFF.

The CDR3 protein is CASAPGSSYGYTF. As DNA, the CDR3 is TGTGCCAGCGCCCCAGGGAGTAGCTATGGCTACACCTTC. This chain connects TRBV7-9 to TRBJ1-2, with D possibly being TRBD1 (5 bases). The germline CDR1 and CDR2 sequences are SEHNR and FQNEAQ (reference sequence). The CDR3 consists of 13 residues. Trimming pared 8 bases from V and 4 bases from J, leaving 14 bases between.

As concerns this clone: Distinct nucleotide sequences in the sample also encode this CDR3. V is TRBV7-9 and J is TRBJ2-3; D possibly corresponds to TRBD2 (6 bases). There are 16 residues in the CDR3. Trimming stripped 1 base from V and 0 bases from J, with 11 bases between. Germline V gene data show CDR1 as SEHNR and CDR2 as FQNEAQ (reference sequence). The CDR3 protein is CASSLVLAASTDTQYF. CDR3 sequence (DNA): TGTGCCAGCAGCTTAGTATTAGCGGCTAGCACAGATACGCAGTATTTT.

The chain employs TRBV28 and TRBJ1-4; D is unresolved. The CDR3 spans 16 residues. Per germline, CDR1 MDHEN and CDR2 SYDVKM. Between the trimmed V and J ends, which lost 6 bases and 0 bases, there was a span of 14 bases. CDR3 loop: CASSHDPIATNEKLFF. As DNA, the CDR3 is TGTGCCAGCAGCCACGACCCCATTGCAACTAATGAAAAACTGTTTTTT. The full variable domain, completed using reference TRBV28 and TRBJ1-4, is DVKVTQSSRYLVKRTGEKVFLECVQDMDHENMFWYRQDPGLGLRLIYFSYDVKMKEKGDIPEGYSVSREKKERFSLILESASTNQTSMYLCASSHDPIATNEKLFFGSGTQLSVL.

The chain recombines TRBV5-8 with TRBJ1-6; D remains unclear. V was trimmed by 1 base and J by 7 bases, leaving 12 bases between them. The CDR3 is made up of 15 amino acids. Germline V CDR1 and CDR2: SGHTS, YDEGEE. CDR3 nucleotides: TGTGCCAGCAGCTTGTTGAGGACTACCAATTCACCCCTCCACTTT. Its translation: CASSLLRTTNSPLHF.

J is TRBJ1-1 and V is TRBV6-1; D remains ambiguous. CDR3 size: 12 residues. In germline, CDR1 is MNHNS, CDR2 SASEGT. V was trimmed by 10 bases and J by 10 bases, leaving 19 bases between them. The CDR3 DNA is TGTGCCACCTTGCGATCCACGGGTGGAGCTTTCTTT. It encodes CATLRSTGGAFF.

The genes are TRBV7-8 and TRBJ2-7; 8 nucleotides line up with TRBD2. Germline-derived CDR1 and CDR2 are SGHVS and FQNEAQ. This CDR3 spans 15 amino acids. With 2 bases clipped from V and 0 bases from J, the junction kept 3 bases outside the gene matches. The CDR3 sequence is CASSLSSGSSYEQYF. The CDR3, as DNA: TGTGCCAGCAGCTTATCCAGCGGGAGCTCCTACGAGCAGTACTTC.

The chain couples TRBV27 to TRBJ2-2; D is uncertain. Germline loops: CDR1 MNHEY, CDR2 SMNVEV (reference sequence). V was cut by 1 base and J by 4 bases, with 7 bases left in between. The CDR3 runs 14 residues. The CDR3 DNA follows: TGTGCCAGCAGTTTATTACTATCCACCGGGGAGCTGTTTTTT. This sequence encodes CASSLLLSTGELFF.

A word on this clone: The same CDR3 can be traced to other DNA sequences in this sample. The chain combines TRBV10-3 with TRBJ2-7; 8 bases are a match to TRBD1. CDR1 is ENHRY, CDR2 SYGVKD, per germline. Trimming cost V 2 bases and J 7 bases; bases outside gene matches: 1. CDR3 length: 12 amino acids. The DNA for the CDR3 is TGTGCCATCAGTGAGGGGGACAGGGAGCAGTACTTC. This encodes CAISEGDREQYF.

The chain uses TRBV4-3 and TRBJ1-4; D is unclear. The CDR3 is 14 amino acids. Trimming removed 0 bases from V and 11 bases from J, with 13 bases in between. CDR1 and CDR2 from the germline V gene are LGHNA and YSLEER. The chain's CDR3 is CASSQEPRDSKLFF. The DNA of the CDR3 is TGCGCCAGCAGCCAAGAACCCCGGGATTCGAAACTGTTTTTT.

Turning to this clone: Within the sample, other DNA sequences also encode this same CDR3. The CDR3, as DNA: TGTGCCTGGAGGCTAGCGGGGAATACCGGGGAGCTGTTTTTT. This gives the protein CAWRLAGNTGELFF. This rearrangement joins TRBV30 to TRBJ2-2, with 9 bases fitting TRBD2. Germline CDR1 GTSNPN, CDR2 SVGIG (reference sequence). V trimming: 3 bases; J trimming: 5 bases; junction bases outside the gene matches: 4. The length of the CDR3 is 14 residues.

Note on this clone: The junction shows a germline mismatch at one end, possibly a read error. The chain has TRBV5-6 and TRBJ2-7, with a tentative D call TRBD1 (6 bases). CDR3 size: 12 residues. Germline CDR1 reads SGHDT; CDR2 reads YYEEEE. The CDR3 coding sequence is TGTGCCAGCAGCTTGGTTGGGGGCCAACACGACTTC. Residues: CASSLVGGQHDF. Together with reference TRBV5-6 and TRBJ2-7, the CDR3 gives the full variable domain: DAGVTQSPTHLIKTRGQQVTLRCSPKSGHDTVSWYQQALGQGPQFIFQYYEEEERQRGNFPDRFSGHQFPNYSSELNVNALLLGDSALYLCASSLVGGQHDFGPGTRLTVT.

The chain has TRBV15 and TRBJ2-7; 8 bases match TRBD2. The CDR3 covers 14 residues. Trimming removed 0 bases from V and 2 bases from J; junction bases left unmatched: 0. In germline, CDR1 is LNHNV, CDR2 YYDKDF (reference sequence). CDR3 amino acids: CATSRERGAYEQYF. The CDR3 DNA follows: TGTGCCACCAGCAGAGAGCGGGGGGCCTACGAGCAGTACTTC.

This clone was found a few times. This sequence joins TRBV19 and TRBJ1-1, with 10 nucleotides matching TRBD1. The CDR3 has 17 amino acids. J gave up 1 base and V 3 bases, and 8 bases lay outside the gene matches. Germline assignment: CDR1 LNHDA and CDR2 SQIVND (reference sequence). The CDR3 protein is CASSMVGTGVSNTEAFF. The CDR3 DNA reads TGTGCCAGTAGTATGGTGGGGACAGGGGTGTCGAACACTGAAGCTTTCTTT.

The chain recombines TRBV21-1 with TRBJ2-7; TRBD2 is the table's D call and was not checked against the DNA. TRBV21-1 is noted as a pseudogene. This CDR3 spans 14 amino acids. The CDR3 reads CASNLAHPGYEQYF. CDR3 nucleotide sequence: TGTGCCAGCAATCTAGCCCACCCCGGCTACGAGCAGTACTTC.

CDR3 bases: TGTGCCAGCAAACACCTAGCGGCCACCTACAATGAGCAGTTCTTC. It encodes CASKHLAATYNEQFF. The chain carries TRBV10-3 and TRBJ2-1; 7 positions match TRBD2. V shed 10 bases and J 2 bases; nucleotides not matched to a gene: 11. Germline CDR1 reads ENHRY; CDR2 reads SYGVKD. The CDR3 is 15 residues long.

The V call is TRBV6-1, the J call TRBJ2-2; D possibly corresponds to TRBD2 (7 bases). This CDR3 spans 15 amino acids. V lost 4 bases and J 2 bases, leaving 11 bases between the germline ends. Germline-derived CDR1 and CDR2 are MNHNS and SASEGT. CDR3 region: CASSAGGANTGELFF. As DNA, the CDR3 is TGTGCCAGCAGTGCGGGGGGCGCAAACACCGGGGAGCTGTTTTTT.

This rearrangement joins TRBV6-1 to TRBJ2-2, with TRBD1 identical over 8 bases. This CDR3 has 14 amino acids. CDR1 MNHNS and CDR2 SASEGT come from the germline V gene. Trimming at V came to 3 bases and at J to 6 bases, leaving 3 bases not matched to a gene. The CDR3 loop is CASSEDRVAGELFF. In DNA, the CDR3 is TGTGCCAGCAGTGAGGACAGGGTCGCCGGGGAGCTGTTTTTT.

The chain is built from TRBV6-6 and TRBJ1-5; 8 positions match TRBD1. Trimming at V came to 4 bases and at J to 1 base, leaving 6 bases not matched to a gene. The CDR3 has 16 residues. Germline-derived CDR1 and CDR2 are MNHNY and SVGAGI (reference sequence). The CDR3 protein is CASSFYQGASNQPQHF. CDR3 DNA: TGTGCCAGCAGTTTTTACCAGGGGGCGAGCAATCAGCCCCAGCATTTT.

Concerning this clone itself: This CDR3 is missing its conserved last phenylalanine or tryptophan, likely due to a read error. The limits of the CDR3 on the DNA are not certain, so only TCRdb's listed CDR3 is given. The V gene is TRBV5-1, the J gene TRBJ1-1. The CDR3 spans 10 amino acids, including both terminal residues. Germline assignment: CDR1 SGHRS and CDR2 YFSETQ. CDR3 protein: CASIIARVSL.

This rearrangement joins TRBV7-2 to TRBJ2-7, with D perhaps TRBD2 (5 bases). The V gene's germline CDR1 is SGHTA and CDR2 FQGNSA. Trimming took 5 bases from V and 2 from J, leaving 13 bases between them. This CDR3 is 14 amino acids long. CDR3 amino acids: CASSLGSGTYEQYF. CDR3 nucleotides: TGTGCCAGCAGCCTAGGCAGCGGTACCTACGAGCAGTACTTC.

This chain joins TRBV10-3 and TRBJ1-5; 9 bases match TRBD1. Germline CDR1 and CDR2: ENHRY and SYGVKD. The CDR3 consists of 16 residues. V shed 2 bases, J shed 1 base, and the junction held 3 bases outside the gene matches. The CDR3 sequence is CAISEGGTGSNQPQHF. The DNA for the CDR3 is TGTGCCATCAGTGAGGGCGGGACAGGGAGCAATCAGCCCCAGCATTTT.